This TCR beta chain was sequenced for a study of cytomegalovirus exposure and HLA in healthy donors (dated by TCRdb to 2015 to 2018). At the level of the whole study: In an earlier analysis of 587 of the donors, 276 Gb of sequence data and 120 million or so unique TCR beta sequences from about 180 million T cells were reported. In addition to the first cohort of around 670 subjects, a separate validation cohort of approximately 130 different subjects was used. Among about 400 genotyped donors of the cohort, an average of approximately 200,000 unique TCR beta nucleotide sequences was sequenced per donor, of which about 18% were non-productive. Donor age, sex, ethnicity and CMV serostatus were collected together with the repertoire data. Both class I and class II loci were covered by HLA typing, at four-digit resolution. Of the roughly 410 genotyped donors, 81% were placed in the genetic ancestry cluster associated with self-reported Caucasian donors. An earlier analysis of around 580 of the donors used high-throughput TCR beta sequencing to judge whether each TCR beta V gene segment behaved as functional or pseudogenic. Rather than using new phenotypic data, the later analysis identified candidate immune exposures from TCR beta sequences and from how often those sequences occurred across donors. To predict cytomegalovirus infection status, the study brought together high-throughput TCR immunosequencing, statistical association of individual TCRs with disease status, and machine learning. A later analysis re-examined previously published TCR beta repertoires from about 700 donors and added high-resolution HLA genotyping to investigate patterns of TCR occurrence. A later genetic analysis took genome-wide SNP genotypes for about three fifths of the roughly 700 donors and used that subset as a discovery cohort. Several DR-DQ haplotypes were handled as single units for association and clustering, since linkage in the cohort was strong. About 300 gigabases of sequencing data and 75 million to 85 million unique TCR sequences made up an early release that covered approximately 700 HLA-typed donors. All discovery cohort repertoires had been generated using a single sequencing platform. Using immunosequencing, the study profiled T cell repertoires from about 650 subjects and related those repertoires to cytomegalovirus serostatus. The study was designed to test whether signatures of past pathogen exposure could be identified by cataloging public T cell receptors. The number of donors typed differed by locus, with about 629-630 for A, B, C, DRB1 and DQB1, around 560 for DQA1, nearly 610 for DPA1, and around 460 for DPB1. The paper's findings and limits, for the study overall: Correlated functional status among segregating V segments might reflect linkage disequilibrium, but an unknown experimental factor could not be ruled out. The classifier was reported to diagnose cytomegalovirus status with high specificity and sensitivity in both the original and validation cohorts. The study gave a list of over 150 TCR beta chains associated with cytomegalovirus. In a later genetic analysis, a missense DCLRE1C variant was associated with V-gene and J-gene trimming of TCR beta chains, and the association was replicated in an independent cohort. It was suggested by the authors that the approach could potentially be generalized to other disease states and immunological phenotypes. Specific HLA alleles were associated with roughly 16,000 TCR beta sequences at a false discovery rate of 0.05 in a later analysis. In a later analysis, TCR association rates were found to vary across HLA loci, with the most associated TCRs seen for DRB1 alleles and the fewest for HLA-C alleles. A further reported finding was that TCR beta sequences accurately predicted the HLA-A and HLA-B alleles for most subjects in the first cohort. In vitro tests confirmed that a few of the cytomegalovirus-associated TCR beta chains recognize cytomegalovirus antigens. Roughly uniform sequencing depth across donors was assumed in presence/absence analyses, although this assumption may not hold. Over 15 rarely observed V segments, including chromosome 9 orphons, were excluded from the earlier analysis of some 590 of the donors because counts were too low. Most TCR sequences were observed very rarely across donors, whereas some public TCRs were present in many individuals. Assigning TCR associations to individual alleles was difficult when HLA alleles, especially DR and DQ, strongly co-occurred. CMV serostatus was the only immune exposure information available for the cohort. Some IMGT-functional V segments, including TRBV6-2 and TRBV6-3, could not be told apart with the 87-base-pair reads, so those segments were excluded. In a later genetic analysis, fewer N-insertions in productive TCRs were reported among donors in an Asian-associated ancestry cluster than the 666-donor mean. The sequencing pipeline was judged likely to have produced a cluster of highly shared sequence variants as a technical artifact. A later analysis found that most CMV-associated TCR beta chains appeared HLA-restricted, with HLA associations seemingly driven largely by CMV exposure. HLA typing was unavailable for some donors at each locus, so association tests used only the typed subset. In an earlier analysis of some 640 of the donors, most TCR beta V segments were observed in productive rearrangements about 90% or about 30% of the time, broadly matching IMGT annotations. Compared with equally common non-associated chains, HLA-associated TCR beta chains in a later analysis were more clonally expanded and had lower generation probabilities. A later analysis reported that several top co-occurrence clusters appeared linked to parvovirus B19, influenza, CMV and Epstein-Barr virus. In this cohort, only TCR beta chains were sequenced, and detectable features were limited by the absence of alpha or paired-chain data.

The cohort was made up of 500 to 850 healthy bone marrow donors. All cohort members were sampled while nominally healthy, although unrecorded immune exposures were likely present. The donor was CMV seronegative and belonged to the group of 352 seronegative cohort members. A peripheral blood sample was provided by each donor, and peripheral blood mononuclear cells were used for TCR beta sequencing. Genomic DNA extraction from the blood cell samples was performed with the Qiagen DNeasy Blood Extraction Kit. Note on this clone: The clone's antigen remains unknown. No much larger clone exists at a distance of one base, and base qualities are not known.

The library was obtained by the immunoSEQ multiplex PCR assay. The multiplex PCR relied on a mix of 60 forward primers for TCR Vbeta segments and 13 reverse primers for TCR Jbeta segments. Amplification of the CDR3 region of rearranged TCR beta genes was performed with a multiplex PCR assay on genomic DNA. On the Illumina HiSeq System, the amplified TCR beta libraries were sequenced as 87-base-pair reads. The authors' analysis ran thus. In a later analysis, tens of millions of unique TCR beta chains were counted across the roughly 610 repertoires, and about 9.9 million of these chains were shared by at least two donors. To remove PCR and sequencing errors, raw reads were error-corrected and collapsed into unique sequences using a nearest-neighbor algorithm that merged closely related sequences. CDR3 sequences were aligned to IMGT reference sequences to assign V, D and J gene segments. Each retained sequence needed at least a six-nucleotide match to both a V gene segment and a J gene segment. A rearrangement counted as productive if the CDR3 had no stop codons and remained in frame with V and J, and every other rearrangement counted as non-productive. Following IMGT convention, CDR3 was defined as the stretch from the second conserved V-encoded cysteine up to the conserved J-encoded phenylalanine. Sequences without an unambiguous match to a single V gene segment were excluded from the earlier analysis of several hundred of the donors. In an earlier analysis of 500 to 750 of the donors, V segments were called functional above 56.7% productive rearrangements and were called segregating when the between-donor standard deviation exceeded 5%. A statistical classification framework was built to diagnose cytomegalovirus status from the catalog of TCR beta chain sequences. V and J gene assignment, in a later analysis, came from comparing TCR nucleotide sequences with IMGT/GENE-DB human TR gene sequences. A later analysis assigned CDR3 sequences and most-parsimonious VDJ recombination scenarios with the TCRdist pipeline. In a later analysis, each TCR beta chain was defined by its CDR3 amino acid sequence together with its V-gene family, and reads without a unique V-gene family were excluded. As a way to deal with suspected cross-contamination and a sequencing artifact, a later analysis dropped 592 nucleotide sequences that were highly shared and had low generation probability. For each public chain, a later analysis derived a clonal expansion index from normalized ranks of inferred template counts within each repertoire. In a later analysis, generation probabilities were computed with a VDJ recombination model fitted to out-of-frame rearrangements, and the resulting probabilities were checked against IGoR. In a later analysis, hypergeometric tests were used to score TCR-TCR, TCR-HLA and TCR-CMV co-occurrence, with a repertoire-size bias correction applied to TCR pairs. To estimate false discovery rates, a later analysis permuted the HLA or CMV assignments 20 times. In a later analysis, co-occurring TCRs were grouped with DBSCAN, and TCRdist sequence similarity was added when clustering was performed within HLA-allele-positive subsets. Co-occurrence clustering excluded repertoires with fewer than 30,000 or more than 120,000 public chains, plus five with anomalous nucleotide sharing. This immuneACCESS table, as held by TCRdb, lists in-frame sequences with V and J called but not all clones. Of the missing ones, under half trace to an unresolved V gene in checked studies; the others have no known cause. The V and J calls and clone size come from that table; D and trimming were worked out from the DNA. The sample has some 140,000 clones on record, 60% to 80% of them singletons. The ten largest account for around 1% of the sample.

The CDR3 goes from the cysteine to the phenylalanine over 13 residues. Left in the record is the CDR3 DNA by itself, 39 bases read in frame from the first base. Relative to germline, V is 4 bases shorter and J is 5 bases shorter, with 14 bases between their ends. The germline V gene encodes CDR1 SQVTM and CDR2 ANQGSEA. The sequence links TRBV29-1 to TRBJ1-1, with no confident D gene call. Sequencing was performed on PBMCs. The origin of this receptor is a man younger than 35 in good health and CMV-seronegative. The sequenced DNA is TGCAGCGTTGGTGCCCCCGGCGGGACTGAAGCTTTCTTT. Protein translation: CSVGAPGGTEAFF.